Each of the 32 T cell receptor beta chains below was sequenced from the same sample in a study of OX40 agonist ivuxolimab in advanced cancers. Assay: immunoSEQ multiplex PCR; the TCRdb copy retains only in-frame clones and omits some. The sample lists tens of thousands of clones, less than 95% occurring once. This specimen consisted of CD4+ or CD8+ T cells sorted from blood, obtained in a trial of the OX40 agonist ivuxolimab. These receptors came from an adult with an advanced solid tumor such as melanoma, head and neck, liver or kidney cancer.

The genes are TRBV7-9 and TRBJ1-1, with D uncertain. The germline V gene encodes CDR1 SEHNR and CDR2 FQNEAQ (reference sequence). With 6 bases removed from V and 4 bases from J, the gap between germline ends came to 9 bases. The CDR3 extends over 12 amino acids. The CDR3 sequence is CASRGVVTEAFF. CDR3 bases: TGTGCCAGCAGGGGCGTGGTCACTGAAGCTTTCTTT.

The V call is TRBV9, the J call TRBJ2-3, with D possibly TRBD2 on 6 matching bases. This CDR3 comprises 14 residues. Trimming removed 0 bases from V and 3 bases from J, with 8 bases in between. Germline lookup yields CDR1 SGDLS and CDR2 YYNGEE. The CDR3: CASSVELATDTQYF. CDR3 in DNA: TGTGCCAGCAGCGTAGAGCTAGCGACAGATACGCAGTATTTT.

The chain recombines TRBV28 with TRBJ2-5, with D hard to call. The DNA matches TRBJ2-7 better at its end, which makes the J call doubtful. Germline-derived CDR1 and CDR2 are MDHEN and SYDVKM. The CDR3 has 14 amino acids. In DNA form, the CDR3 reads TGTGCCAGCAGTCCAACAGTGGGTCGAAGCGAGCAGTACTTC. Translating it yields CASSPTVGRSEQYF.

V usage is TRBV4-3 and J usage is TRBJ2-1; D ambiguous. The length of the CDR3 is 12 residues. V lost 0 bases and J 7 bases, leaving 4 bases between the germline ends. CDR1 LGHNA and CDR2 YSLEER come from the germline V gene. CDR3 region: CASSQDDNEQFF. The DNA for the CDR3 is TGCGCCAGCAGCCAAGATGATAATGAGCAGTTCTTC.

The chain uses TRBV10-2 and TRBJ2-7, with no clear D. Per the germline V gene, CDR1 is WSHSY and CDR2 is SAAADI. The CDR3 covers 12 residues. The ends were cut back, 3 bases at V and 3 bases at J, with 6 bases in the middle. The CDR3 region has the DNA TGCGCCAGCAGTGACTTGTACTACGAGCAGTACTTC. The encoded protein is CASSDLYYEQYF.

CDR3 sequence: CASSDDSPTDTQYF. The CDR3 coding sequence is TGTGCCAGCAGCGACGACAGTCCCACAGATACGCAGTATTTT. The chain links TRBV9 to TRBJ2-3; D is perhaps TRBD1 (5 bases). V dropped 3 bases and J dropped 2 bases, with 10 bases sitting between them. The CDR3 is 14 residues long. Per the germline V gene, CDR1 is SGDLS and CDR2 is YYNGEE.

The chain employs TRBV6-5 and TRBJ1-5; D is undetermined. The CDR3 sequence is 14 residues long. V lost 5 bases to trimming and J lost 2 bases, with 10 bases between them. CDR1 and CDR2 from the germline V gene are MNHEY and SVGAGI. CDR3 in DNA: TGTGCCAGCAGTCGCGGGATCGGCAATCAGCCCCAGCATTTT. This encodes CASSRGIGNQPQHF.

This chain uses TRBV7-9 with TRBJ2-3, with D perhaps given as TRBD1 or TRBD2 (5 bases each). The CDR3 contains 15 residues. Trimming cost V 6 bases and J 0 bases, with 13 bases left between them. CDR1 and CDR2 (germline): SEHNR, FQNEAQ (reference sequence). The CDR3, as DNA: TGTGCCAGCAGGGCGGACGGGGCTAGCACAGATACGCAGTATTTT. It encodes CASRADGASTDTQYF.

The sample holds a few counts of this clone. V usage is TRBV11-2 and J usage is TRBJ2-7, with 10 bases aligning to TRBD1. In germline, CDR1 is SGHAT, CDR2 FQNNGV. V lost 5 bases, J lost 3 bases, and 10 bases stayed unmatched. The CDR3 runs to 16 residues. The CDR3 nucleotides are TGTGCCAGCAGCCCCCCGGGGGGGACAGGGGACTACGAGCAGTACTTC. Its protein product is CASSPPGGTGDYEQYF.

V gene TRBV4-1 combines with J gene TRBJ2-7, with TRBD1 matching 8 bases. Germline trimming cut 1 base from V and 5 bases from J; bases unmatched to any gene: 10. Germline values: CDR1 MGHRA, CDR2 YSYEKL. CDR3 length equals 16 residues. In DNA form, the CDR3 reads TGCGCCAGCAGCCAAGTGGGGGGTCAGGGGGCCAACGAGCAGTACTTC. Its translation: CASSQVGGQGANEQYF.

The rearrangement uses TRBV5-5 and TRBJ1-1; 7 bases line up with TRBD1. The CDR3 has 17 residues. The V segment lost 4 bases and the J segment 4 bases; nucleotides outside the gene matches: 16. Germline values: CDR1 SGHKS, CDR2 YYEKEE (reference sequence). Written as DNA, the CDR3 is TGTGCCAGCAGCCCTGTAGTGGTGACAGGGATAGGCACTGAAGCTTTCTTT. As protein: CASSPVVVTGIGTEAFF.

The chain recombines TRBV9 with TRBJ2-5; possibly TRBD1 or TRBD2 for D (5 bases each). The V and J ends lost 3 bases and 1 base respectively, with 10 bases between them. The CDR3 sequence is 14 residues long. The germline V gene has CDR1 SGDLS and CDR2 YYNGEE. CDR3 DNA sequence: TGTGCCAGCAGCGACTATGGGACCCAAGAGACCCAGTACTTC. Protein product: CASSDYGTQETQYF.

V usage is TRBV28 and J usage is TRBJ2-7, with D hard to call. There are 12 residues in the CDR3. CDR1 is MDHEN, CDR2 SYDVKM, per germline. Trimming left V 6 bases short and J 2 bases short, with 8 bases between. In nucleotides, the CDR3 is TGTGCCAGCAGCCGAGGACCCTACGAGCAGTACTTC. Its translation: CASSRGPYEQYF.

This clone was seen just once. This chain connects TRBV5-1 to TRBJ2-7; 10 nucleotides agree with TRBD2. The V and J ends lost 2 bases and 0 bases, in that order; junction bases with no gene match: 17. The CDR3 is 20 residues long. CDR1 is SGHRS, CDR2 YFSETQ, per germline. This CDR3 is CASSFHWGRGLAGASYEQYF. The DNA for the CDR3 is TGCGCCAGCAGCTTTCACTGGGGCAGGGGCCTAGCGGGGGCCTCCTACGAGCAGTACTTC.

The V call is TRBV19, the J call TRBJ2-2, with TRBD1 matching 12 bases. After removal of 1 base from V and 4 bases from J, the junction contained 4 bases not matched to a gene. The CDR3 is 17 residues long. Germline CDR1 is LNHDA and CDR2 is SQIVND (reference sequence). In nucleotides, the CDR3 is TGTGCCAGTAGTATAGGGCCGGGACAGGGGGCCACCGGGGAGCTGTTTTTT. Translated: CASSIGPGQGATGELFF.

This clone occurred once. The rearrangement links TRBV27 to TRBJ2-1, with 11 bases that match TRBD2. Trimming removed 3 bases from V and 9 bases from J; junction bases left unmatched: 10. Looked up from germline, CDR1 is MNHEY and CDR2 is SMNVEV (reference sequence). The length of the CDR3 is 16 residues. CDR3 nucleotide sequence: TGTGCCAGCAGTTTCACCGCTAGCGGGAGGAATGGTGAGCAGTTCTTC. It is translated as CASSFTASGRNGEQFF.

The genes are TRBV5-6 and TRBJ2-3, with unresolved D. The CDR3 runs 14 residues. CDR1 is SGHDT, CDR2 YYEEEE, per germline. V lost 2 bases, J lost 3 bases, and 10 bases lay in between. The CDR3 coding sequence is TGTGCCAGCAGCTTCGACTCTCTTACAGATACGCAGTATTTT. Translated, it gives CASSFDSLTDTQYF.

The V call is TRBV7-9, the J call TRBJ1-1; unclear D gene. This CDR3 region has 12 residues. Trimming stripped 1 base from V and 1 base from J, with 1 base between. The germline CDR1 and CDR2 sequences are SEHNR and FQNEAQ (reference sequence). The DNA of the CDR3 is TGTGCCAGCAGCTTAGAGAACACTGAAGCTTTCTTT. This sequence encodes CASSLENTEAFF.

V gene TRBV19 combines with J gene TRBJ2-1; either TRBD1 or TRBD2 may supply D (5 bases each). Germline CDR1 and CDR2: LNHDA and SQIVND (reference sequence). V lost 5 bases, J lost 9 bases, and 11 bases lay in between. The CDR3 loop spans 12 amino acids. CDR3 in DNA: TGTGCCAGTAGTCCTCAGAGGGGTGAGCAGTTCTTC. It is translated as CASSPQRGEQFF.

CDR3 sequence (DNA): TGTGCCAGCAGTGAATTCGGGACACCCCTTGAGCAGTTCTTC. This encodes CASSEFGTPLEQFF. This chain uses TRBV6-1 with TRBJ2-1, with D perhaps matching TRBD1 (6 bases). The V end was cut by 2 bases, the J end by 9 bases, with 14 bases between. Looked up from germline, CDR1 is MNHNS and CDR2 is SASEGT. The CDR3 sequence is 14 residues long.

The chain links TRBV7-9 to TRBJ2-4; TRBD1 matches at 9 bases. Germline-derived CDR1 and CDR2 are SEHNR and FQNEAQ (reference sequence). J gave up 4 bases and V 1 base, and 2 bases lay outside the gene matches. The CDR3 has 15 residues. Written as DNA, the CDR3 is TGTGCCAGCAGCTTAGGTGGGACAGGGAAAAACATTCAGTACTTC. Translation: CASSLGGTGKNIQYF.

CDR3 region: CAWTQGNEQFF. CDR3 DNA sequence: TGTGCCTGGACCCAGGGGAATGAGCAGTTCTTC. This chain connects TRBV30 to TRBJ2-1; TRBD1 might be the D (6 bases). CDR1 GTSNPN and CDR2 SVGIG come from the germline V gene (reference sequence). The length of the CDR3 is 11 residues. The V and J ends lost 4 bases and 7 bases respectively, with 8 bases between them.

V usage is TRBV9 and J usage is TRBJ2-1; unclear D gene. Trimming left V 0 bases short and J 10 bases short, with 17 bases between. The CDR3 loop spans 15 amino acids. CDR1 SGDLS and CDR2 YYNGEE come from the germline V gene. CDR3 bases: TGTGCCAGCAGCGTAGGCTCTCCGGCTTGGGAAGAGCAGTTCTTC. Its translation: CASSVGSPAWEEQFF.

CDR3 residues: CASSQGFGTDIKQYF. CDR3 nucleotide sequence: TGCGCCAGCAGCCAAGGATTTGGGACAGACATAAAGCAGTACTTC. The V call is TRBV4-1, the J call TRBJ2-7; TRBD1 matches 7 bases. Per the germline V gene, CDR1 is MGHRA and CDR2 is YSYEKL. This CDR3 comprises 15 residues. Germline trimming cut 1 base from V and 8 bases from J; bases unmatched to any gene: 11.

The chain's CDR3 is CAWSVREGRTYNEQFF. Written as DNA, the CDR3 is TGTGCCTGGAGTGTTAGGGAGGGCCGGACCTACAATGAGCAGTTCTTC. The chain has TRBV30 and TRBJ2-1; the match to TRBD2 covers 7 bases. CDR3 length equals 16 residues. Per the germline V gene, CDR1 is GTSNPN and CDR2 is SVGIG (reference sequence). Trimming took 0 bases from V and 2 from J; bases not matched to a gene: 7.

This clone was recorded only once. The rearrangement uses TRBV2 and TRBJ1-3; no clear D. Germline V gives CDR1 SNHLY, CDR2 FYNNEI. Between the trimmed V and J ends, which lost 8 bases and 0 bases, there was a span of 14 bases. The CDR3 spans 15 residues. The CDR3 DNA sequence: TGTGCCAGCCGCAGGACGGGCAACTCTGGAAACACCATATATTTT. Translated, it gives CASRRTGNSGNTIYF.

This chain uses TRBV7-9 with TRBJ2-7, with TRBD1 matching 12 bases. The CDR3 sequence is 14 residues long. V shed 3 bases and J 6 bases; nucleotides not matched to a gene: 3. Germline V gene sequence: CDR1 SEHNR, CDR2 FQNEAQ (reference sequence). The CDR3 DNA is TGTGCCAGCAGCTTGGGGACAGGGGGCGCCGAGCAGTACTTC. The encoded protein is CASSLGTGGAEQYF.

This chain joins TRBV6-5 and TRBJ2-7; D possibly corresponds to TRBD1 (6 bases). The CDR3 has 13 amino acids. Germline CDR1 MNHEY, CDR2 SVGAGI. V lost 10 bases, J lost 4 bases, and 17 bases lay in between. The CDR3 reads CANSRGTRYEQYF. In DNA, the CDR3 is TGTGCCAACTCGAGGGGGACAAGATACGAGCAGTACTTC.

The rearrangement links TRBV19 to TRBJ2-1, with 10 bases lining up with TRBD2. CDR3 length: 17 residues. Per germline, CDR1 LNHDA and CDR2 SQIVND (reference sequence). With 3 bases clipped from V and 14 bases from J, the junction kept 19 bases outside the gene matches. CDR3 loop: CASSITIGLAGEELEFF. CDR3 DNA: TGTGCCAGTAGTATTACTATTGGGCTAGCGGGAGAGGAGTTGGAGTTCTTC.

The J gene is TRBJ2-3, the V gene TRBV7-9; D ambiguous. The V and J ends lost 1 base and 0 bases respectively, with 5 bases between them. This CDR3 spans 14 amino acids. CDR1 and CDR2 (germline): SEHNR, FQNEAQ (reference sequence). CDR3 nucleotide sequence: TGTGCCAGCAGCTTAGGGCCTAGCACAGATACGCAGTATTTT. It translates to CASSLGPSTDTQYF.

CDR3 sequence reads: CASSLWTTTYEQYF. CDR3 nucleotides: TGTGCCAGCAGTTTATGGACCACCACCTACGAGCAGTACTTC. This chain joins TRBV28 and TRBJ2-7; D is undetermined. There are 14 residues in the CDR3. Germline V gives CDR1 MDHEN, CDR2 SYDVKM. Trimming removed 0 bases at V and 2 bases at J, with 8 bases between.

This chain connects TRBV19 to TRBJ2-3; D is undetermined. Germline CDR1 is LNHDA and CDR2 is SQIVND (reference sequence). The V end was cut by 6 bases, the J end by 1 base, with 8 bases between. CDR3 length equals 13 residues. CDR3 nucleotides: TGTGCCAGTAGGACTTTAGGCACAGATACGCAGTATTTT. This sequence encodes CASRTLGTDTQYF.